Presented here are 20 T cell receptor beta chains from one specimen sequenced in a study of molecular identifiers for immune sequencing clone quantification. TCRdb fed the PCR reads into MiXCR, producing one record per CDR3 protein. Of tens of thousands of distinct CDR3 sequences listed, 20% to 25% were seen once; the top ten hold approximately 1%. The sequenced sample was naive CD8+ T cells from blood, with Jurkat cell RNA spiked in. The subset here: FACS-sorted CD8+CD4-CCR7+CD45RA+ naive T cells. Every receptor here comes from a human donor in good health. Some libraries in this study had Jurkat cell RNA spiked in.

This clonotype was seen repeatedly, ten times or more. This chain joins TRBV7-2 and TRBJ2-3; D call uncertain. Trimming shortened V by 2 bases and J by 6 bases, and 9 bases separated the two germline ends. Germline V lookup: CDR1 SGHTA, CDR2 FQGNSA. The CDR3 extends over 13 amino acids. The CDR3, as DNA: TGTGCCAGCAGCTTAATCACGACGGATACGCAGTATTTT. Translated, it gives CASSLITTDTQYF.

This clonotype was observed many times. The rearrangement links TRBV27 to TRBJ2-7; 11 bases match TRBD2. There are 14 residues in the CDR3. The germline V gene has CDR1 MNHEY and CDR2 SMNVEV (reference sequence). V gave up 7 bases and J gave up 6 bases; unmatched junction bases: 8. For the CDR3, the DNA is TGTGCCAGCAATCAACTAGCGGGAGAGGGCGAGCAGTACTTC. Amino acids: CASNQLAGEGEQYF.

Turning to this clonotype: Possible read error: a much larger clone is one base away. The chain uses TRBV4-1 and TRBJ1-4; no reliable D call. This CDR3 spans 17 amino acids. Germline assignment: CDR1 MGHRA and CDR2 YSYEKL. CDR3 loop: CASRAAGFETPNERLFF. The CDR3 DNA reads TGCGCCAGCAGGGCAGCGGGCTTTGAGACCCCTAATGAAAGACTGTTTTTT.

There are many counts of this clonotype. The rearrangement uses TRBV4-1 and TRBJ2-3, with D maybe TRBD2 (5 bases). The V gene lost 1 base and the J gene lost 0 bases, with 8 bases spanning the gap. This CDR3 has 15 amino acids. CDR1 and CDR2 (germline): MGHRA, YSYEKL. CDR3 in DNA: TGCGCCAGCAGCCAAGCGGGGTCTAGCACAGATACGCAGTATTTT. Translating gives CASSQAGSSTDTQYF.

This clonotype occurred many times. The chain couples TRBV4-1 to TRBJ1-1; D not certain. The CDR3 is 15 residues long. CDR1 is MGHRA and CDR2 is YSYEKL in the germline V gene. V lost 1 base and J 1 base, leaving 10 bases between the germline ends. Here the CDR3 DNA reads TGCGCCAGCAGCCAAGCCGCGGTTTCGAACACTGAAGCTTTCTTT. It specifies CASSQAAVSNTEAFF.

The genes are TRBV2 and TRBJ2-7; D ambiguous. Germline CDR1 reads SNHLY; CDR2 reads FYNNEI. CDR3 length equals 13 residues. Trimming removed 6 bases at V and 0 bases at J, with 9 bases between. The chain's CDR3 is CASSDDNSYEQYF. For the CDR3, the DNA is TGTGCCAGCAGCGACGACAACTCCTACGAGCAGTACTTC.

This clonotype was counted a few times. This sequence joins TRBV19 and TRBJ1-4, with 7 positions matching TRBD1. Germline V gives CDR1 LNHDA, CDR2 SQIVND (reference sequence). The CDR3 is 17 amino acids. With V trimmed by 4 bases and J by 8 bases, 16 bases remained unmatched. This chain's CDR3 is CASSTIKETGGGEKLFF. In DNA form, the CDR3 reads TGTGCCAGTAGTACAATCAAGGAAACTGGAGGGGGCGAAAAACTGTTTTTT.

For this clonotype: A single base separates this from a much larger clone, so it may be a read error. V usage is TRBV29-1 and J usage is TRBJ2-2; D assignment may be TRBD1 or TRBD2 (5 bases each). This CDR3 is built from 12 residues. Germline V gene lookup returns CDR1 SQVTM and CDR2 ANQGSEA. This chain's CDR3 is CSVALGAGKLFF. The CDR3 DNA reads as TGCAGCGTGGCGCTAGGGGCCGGGAAGCTGTTTTTT.

Turning to this clonotype: The junction and the germline gene differ at one end; a read error may be behind it. This chain connects TRBV10-3 to TRBJ2-3; no clear D gene. The CDR3 runs to 16 residues. Germline CDR1 reads ENHRY; CDR2 reads SYGVKD. CDR3 loop: CAIGEAAFRSTDTQYF. CDR3 sequence (DNA): TGTGCCATCGGTGAGGCGGCCTTCCGAAGCACAGATACGCAGTATTTT.

This clonotype was counted ten times or more. The V gene is TRBV7-9, the J gene TRBJ2-5; TRBD1 might be the D (5 bases). CDR3 length equals 13 residues. V was trimmed by 5 bases and J by 5 bases, leaving 12 bases between them. Germline-derived CDR1 and CDR2 are SEHNR and FQNEAQ (reference sequence). This CDR3 reads CASSPGQGETQYF. The DNA for the CDR3 is TGTGCCAGCAGCCCCGGACAAGGGGAGACCCAGTACTTC.

This clonotype was recorded many times. The V call is TRBV5-6, the J call TRBJ1-1; 8 bases are shared with TRBD1. V trimming: 4 bases; J trimming: 6 bases; junction bases outside the gene matches: 11. The CDR3 runs 15 residues. Germline V gene sequence: CDR1 SGHDT, CDR2 YYEEEE. This chain's CDR3 is CASSHAPTGGAEAFF. The CDR3 bases are TGTGCCAGCAGCCATGCCCCCACAGGGGGGGCTGAAGCTTTCTTT.

Details on this clonotype: One base away lies a much larger clone, so this may be a sequencing read error. The chain carries TRBV2 and TRBJ2-7; D is undetermined. Germline V gives CDR1 SNHLY, CDR2 FYNNEI. V lost 6 bases to trimming and J lost 2 bases, with 11 bases between them. The CDR3 spans 13 residues. The CDR3 nucleotides are TGTGCCAGCAGAGGGAACACGGCCTACGAGCAGTACTTC. It specifies CASRGNTAYEQYF.

Of note for this clonotype: A clone one base away is much larger, so this may be a read error. This rearrangement joins TRBV5-1 to TRBJ1-1; the D gene is possibly TRBD1 (5 bases). The germline V gene encodes CDR1 SGHRS and CDR2 YFSETQ. The CDR3 totals 17 residues. Deletions cut 4 bases from V and 4 bases from J, with 23 bases between. The CDR3 DNA reads as TGCGCCAGCAGCCCGGTGGGGCAAGGAGAGATGAGCACTGAAGCTTTCTTT. Amino acid sequence: CASSPVGQGEMSTEAFF.

This clonotype was seen at least ten times. This chain links TRBV6-6 with TRBJ2-3, with D hard to call. Germline V gene lookup returns CDR1 MNHNY and CDR2 SVGAGI (reference sequence). The CDR3 is made up of 14 amino acids. Trimming took 0 bases from V and 2 from J, leaving 6 bases between them. CDR3 DNA sequence: TGTGCCAGCAGTTACTCGGGGTCCACAGATACGCAGTATTTT. Amino acid sequence: CASSYSGSTDTQYF.

For this clonotype: A junction end diverges from the germline sequence, so it may reflect a read error. The chain is built from TRBV27 and TRBJ2-7, with TRBD1 identical over 9 bases. This CDR3 has 14 amino acids. Germline CDR1 reads MNHEY; CDR2 reads SMNVEV (reference sequence). The CDR3 reads CASSPQTGGYEQCF. The DNA for the CDR3 is TGTGCCAGCAGTCCACAGACAGGGGGATACGAGCAGTGCTTC.

Many counts were recorded for this clonotype. The J gene is TRBJ2-7, the V gene TRBV27, with D unclear. The CDR3 is 16 amino acids. CDR1 is MNHEY, CDR2 SMNVEV, per germline (reference sequence). Trimming shortened V by 6 bases and J by 3 bases, and 21 bases separated the two germline ends. The CDR3 coding sequence is TGTGCCAGCAGCACTTCAAACAGTCCCATGTACTACGAGCAGTACTTC. This codes for CASSTSNSPMYYEQYF.

V is TRBV19 and J is TRBJ2-7; 7 nucleotides line up with TRBD2. Germline V gene sequence: CDR1 LNHDA, CDR2 SQIVND (reference sequence). This CDR3 has 16 residues. Trimming took 6 bases from V and 0 from J; bases not matched to a gene: 11. The CDR3 DNA sequence: TGTGCCAGTAGCCCATACCCGGGACTAAGCTCCTACGAGCAGTACTTC. This gives the protein CASSPYPGLSSYEQYF.

This clonotype has a count of ten or more. This chain joins TRBV7-6 and TRBJ2-1; 7 nucleotides match TRBD2. CDR3 length equals 15 residues. CDR1 is SGHVS and CDR2 is FNYEAQ in the germline V gene. V was pared by 6 bases and J by 8 bases, with 13 bases of the junction left unmatched. This chain's CDR3 is CASRPGLPDGDEQFF. The CDR3 DNA follows: TGTGCCAGCAGGCCGGGACTACCCGATGGGGATGAGCAGTTCTTC.

This clonotype came up many times. The chain links TRBV5-1 to TRBJ2-3; TRBD2 agrees at 9 bases. Germline values: CDR1 SGHRS, CDR2 YFSETQ. After removal of 4 bases from V and 2 bases from J, the junction contained 8 bases not matched to a gene. The CDR3 runs to 16 residues. Here the CDR3 DNA reads TGCGCCAGCAGCCTCGCTAGCGGGGTAATCACAGATACGCAGTATTTT. Amino acids: CASSLASGVITDTQYF.

The table lists this clonotype with many counts. The chain employs TRBV7-9 and TRBJ2-3; 7 bases are shared with TRBD2. Germline V CDR1 and CDR2: SEHNR, FQNEAQ (reference sequence). This CDR3 region has 15 residues. V was clipped by 5 bases and J by 0 bases; unmatched bases: 5. The CDR3 region is CASSGSGASTDTQYF. The CDR3 nucleotides read TGTGCCAGCAGCGGCAGCGGGGCCAGCACAGATACGCAGTATTTT.